These T cell receptor beta chains were read from a single sample in a study of blood T cell repertoires in COVID-19. Profiling relied on immunoSEQ multiplex PCR, and the TCRdb table lists in-frame clones only, not all of them. The repertoire holds some 220,000 clones, roughly 90% seen once, with roughly 2.7% in the top ten. Source material: PBMCs or T cells enriched from blood (not recorded which). The receptors derive from a woman under 40 who had recovered from COVID-19. Both conserved end residues are part of each CDR3. The order of the fields is clone size, D gene, V gene, J gene, CDR3 protein, CDR3 DNA. The D gene is left open where the match is weak. A row's size may be missing; if present it is once, few, many or a size class.

clone_size: .; d_call: TRBD1; v_call: TRBV4-2; j_call: TRBJ1-5; cdr3_aa: CASSQDPTGEVQPQHF; cdr3_nt: TGTGCCAGCAGCCAAGATCCGACAGGGGAAGTTCAGCCCCAGCATTTT
clone_size: .; d_call: TRBD1; v_call: TRBV6-5; j_call: TRBJ2-1; cdr3_aa: CASTPDRRGNEQFF; cdr3_nt: TGTGCCAGCACCCCGGACAGGAGAGGGAATGAGCAGTTCTTC
clone_size: few; d_call: TRBD2; v_call: TRBV11-2; j_call: TRBJ2-5; cdr3_aa: CASSMNGGAQETQYF; cdr3_nt: TGTGCCAGCAGCATGAACGGGGGGGCTCAAGAGACCCAGTACTTC
clone_size: .; d_call: .; v_call: TRBV7-2; j_call: TRBJ2-3; cdr3_aa: CASSLGGASTDTQYF; cdr3_nt: TGTGCCAGCAGCTTAGGCGGGGCCAGCACAGATACGCAGTATTTT
clone_size: .; d_call: TRBD1; v_call: TRBV7-9; j_call: TRBJ2-6; cdr3_aa: CASSQGDGANVLTF; cdr3_nt: TGTGCCAGCAGCCAGGGGGACGGGGCCAACGTCCTGACTTTC
clone_size: .; d_call: TRBD1; v_call: TRBV5-6; j_call: TRBJ1-2; cdr3_aa: CASSSTGGAGYTF; cdr3_nt: TGTGCCAGCAGCTCCACAGGGGGCGCGGGCTACACCTTC
clone_size: .; d_call: .; v_call: TRBV5-1; j_call: TRBJ2-2; cdr3_aa: CASREMAGANTGELFF; cdr3_nt: TGCGCCAGCAGGGAGATGGCAGGGGCCAACACCGGGGAGCTGTTTTTT
clone_size: .; d_call: .; v_call: TRBV5-6; j_call: TRBJ1-6; cdr3_aa: CASSSLGSSYNSPLHF; cdr3_nt: TGTGCCAGCAGCTCACTGGGGAGCTCCTATAATTCACCCCTCCACTTT
clone_size: .; d_call: TRBD1; v_call: TRBV7-8; j_call: TRBJ1-1; cdr3_aa: CASSFFPGQGLAEAFF; cdr3_nt: TGTGCCAGCAGCTTCTTCCCGGGACAGGGATTAGCTGAAGCTTTCTTT
clone_size: .; d_call: TRBD1; v_call: TRBV5-1; j_call: TRBJ1-1; cdr3_aa: CASSWDRGGNTEAFF; cdr3_nt: TGCGCCAGCAGCTGGGACAGGGGAGGGAACACTGAAGCTTTCTTT
clone_size: .; d_call: .; v_call: TRBV27; j_call: TRBJ1-1; cdr3_aa: CASSPRLNTEAFF; cdr3_nt: TGTGCCAGCAGTCCGCGCTTGAACACTGAAGCTTTCTTT
clone_size: .; d_call: .; v_call: TRBV27; j_call: TRBJ2-7; cdr3_aa: CASSNSGSYEQYF; cdr3_nt: TGTGCCAGCAGTAACTCGGGGTCCTACGAGCAGTACTTC
clone_size: .; d_call: .; v_call: TRBV5-1; j_call: TRBJ1-3; cdr3_aa: CASSLSGRNSGNTIYF; cdr3_nt: TGCGCCAGCAGCTTGAGCGGCAGGAACTCTGGAAACACCATATATTTT
clone_size: .; d_call: .; v_call: TRBV19; j_call: TRBJ2-7; cdr3_aa: CASSAISGYEQYF; cdr3_nt: TGTGCCAGTAGTGCGATTTCGGGCTACGAGCAGTACTTC
clone_size: .; d_call: .; v_call: TRBV7-6; j_call: TRBJ2-5; cdr3_aa: CASSLVGGPMWTQYF; cdr3_nt: TGTGCCAGCAGCTTAGTGGGGGGGCCGATGTGGACCCAGTACTTC
clone_size: .; d_call: .; v_call: TRBV4-3; j_call: TRBJ1-2; cdr3_aa: CASSQDENFNYGYTF; cdr3_nt: TGCGCCAGCAGCCAAGACGAAAACTTTAACTATGGCTACACCTTC
clone_size: .; d_call: .; v_call: TRBV7-9; j_call: TRBJ1-2; cdr3_aa: CAPSELGALLYGYTF; cdr3_nt: TGTGCCCCCAGCGAGTTGGGGGCTCTCCTCTATGGCTACACCTTC
clone_size: .; d_call: TRBD1; v_call: TRBV7-7; j_call: TRBJ1-6; cdr3_aa: CASSKDRVNSPLHF; cdr3_nt: TGTGCCAGCAGCAAAGACAGGGTAAATTCACCCCTCCACTTT
clone_size: .; d_call: .; v_call: TRBV25-1; j_call: TRBJ1-2; cdr3_aa: CASRAPGNRGYTF; cdr3_nt: TGTGCCAGCAGAGCCCCGGGGAATAGAGGCTACACCTTC
clone_size: once; d_call: TRBD2; v_call: TRBV7-2; j_call: TRBJ2-5; cdr3_aa: CASSLGVERGGLETQYF; cdr3_nt: TGTGCCAGCAGCTTAGGGGTTGAGCGGGGGGGCTTGGAGACCCAGTACTTC
clone_size: .; d_call: TRBD1; v_call: TRBV7-9; j_call: TRBJ1-4; cdr3_aa: CASSPTGTGDEKLFF; cdr3_nt: TGTGCCAGCAGCCCGACAGGGACAGGAGATGAAAAACTGTTTTTT
clone_size: .; d_call: .; v_call: TRBV4-3; j_call: TRBJ1-3; cdr3_aa: CASSQNPTGSGGNTIYF; cdr3_nt: TGCGCCAGCAGCCAAAACCCGACAGGATCCGGTGGAAACACCATATATTTT
clone_size: .; d_call: .; v_call: TRBV9; j_call: TRBJ1-3; cdr3_aa: CASSVLTGNTIYF; cdr3_nt: TGTGCCAGCAGCGTCCTGACAGGAAACACCATATATTTT
clone_size: .; d_call: TRBD1; v_call: TRBV6-5; j_call: TRBJ1-1; cdr3_aa: CASRDTTGGKTEAFF; cdr3_nt: TGTGCCAGCAGAGACACTACAGGGGGCAAAACTGAAGCTTTCTTT
clone_size: .; d_call: TRBD1; v_call: TRBV7-2; j_call: TRBJ1-1; cdr3_aa: CASSSSLSGTGETEAFF; cdr3_nt: TGTGCCAGCAGCTCGTCACTCTCCGGGACAGGGGAAACTGAAGCTTTCTTT
clone_size: many; d_call: .; v_call: TRBV11-3; j_call: TRBJ1-2; cdr3_aa: CASSPTLHEQGRYGYTF; cdr3_nt: TGTGCCAGCAGCCCCACCCTCCACGAACAGGGACGCTATGGCTACACCTTC
clone_size: .; d_call: .; v_call: TRBV11-1; j_call: TRBJ2-3; cdr3_aa: CASSPRFTDTQYF; cdr3_nt: TGTGCCAGCAGCCCCCGGTTCACAGATACGCAGTATTTT
clone_size: .; d_call: .; v_call: TRBV4-3; j_call: TRBJ1-2; cdr3_aa: CASSQGYRDNIYGYTF; cdr3_nt: TGCGCCAGCAGCCAAGGGTACCGGGACAACATCTATGGCTACACCTTC
clone_size: .; d_call: TRBD2; v_call: TRBV5-4; j_call: TRBJ2-5; cdr3_aa: CASSLAGGGLGETQYF; cdr3_nt: TGTGCCAGCAGCTTGGCGGGGGGGGGTTTAGGAGAGACCCAGTACTTC
clone_size: .; d_call: TRBD1; v_call: TRBV7-2; j_call: TRBJ1-5; cdr3_aa: CASSPKTGDGQPQHF; cdr3_nt: TGTGCCAGCAGCCCAAAGACAGGGGACGGCCAGCCCCAGCATTTT
clone_size: .; d_call: .; v_call: TRBV29-1; j_call: TRBJ1-2; cdr3_aa: CSVGESNYGYTF; cdr3_nt: TGCAGCGTAGGGGAATCTAACTATGGCTACACCTTC
clone_size: .; d_call: .; v_call: TRBV9; j_call: TRBJ1-3; cdr3_aa: CASSVTAGAFGNTIYF; cdr3_nt: TGTGCCAGCAGCGTAACGGCAGGGGCATTCGGAAACACCATATATTTT
clone_size: once; d_call: .; v_call: TRBV5-1; j_call: TRBJ1-2; cdr3_aa: CASSFGRIFGYTF; cdr3_nt: TGCGCCAGCAGCTTTGGCAGGATTTTTGGCTACACCTTC
clone_size: .; d_call: TRBD1; v_call: TRBV5-1; j_call: TRBJ1-4; cdr3_aa: CASSPVGQESEKLFF; cdr3_nt: TGCGCCAGCAGCCCGGTGGGACAGGAGAGTGAAAAACTGTTTTTT
clone_size: once; d_call: .; v_call: TRBV5-1; j_call: TRBJ1-3; cdr3_aa: CASSMSGDRSGNTIYF; cdr3_nt: TGCGCCAGCAGCATGTCAGGGGACCGCTCTGGAAACACCATATATTTT
clone_size: .; d_call: .; v_call: TRBV3-1/TRBV3-2; j_call: TRBJ1-5; cdr3_aa: CASRVYYSGAGNQPQHF; cdr3_nt: TGTGCCAGCAGGGTTTACTACTCAGGGGCGGGCAATCAGCCCCAGCATTTT
clone_size: .; d_call: .; v_call: TRBV11-2; j_call: TRBJ1-1; cdr3_aa: CASSLGGTNTEAFF; cdr3_nt: TGTGCCAGCAGCTTAGGGGGGACTAACACTGAAGCTTTCTTT
clone_size: .; d_call: TRBD1; v_call: TRBV11-3; j_call: TRBJ2-2; cdr3_aa: CASSYRGEVGELFF; cdr3_nt: TGTGCCAGCAGCTACAGGGGGGAGGTCGGGGAGCTGTTTTTT
clone_size: once; d_call: .; v_call: TRBV7-2; j_call: TRBJ1-2; cdr3_aa: CASSPTGGVGYTF; cdr3_nt: TGTGCCAGCAGCCCAACGGGGGGGGTTGGCTACACCTTC
clone_size: .; d_call: TRBD1; v_call: TRBV6-5; j_call: TRBJ2-7; cdr3_aa: CASTQDRGSYEQYF; cdr3_nt: TGTGCCAGCACCCAGGACAGGGGGTCCTACGAGCAGTACTTC
clone_size: .; d_call: TRBD1; v_call: TRBV5-4; j_call: TRBJ2-3; cdr3_aa: CASSARYRGSTDTQYF; cdr3_nt: TGTGCCAGCAGCGCCAGGTACAGGGGTTCCACAGATACGCAGTATTTT
clone_size: once; d_call: .; v_call: TRBV12-3/TRBV12-4; j_call: TRBJ2-3; cdr3_aa: CASTSLVTDTQYF; cdr3_nt: TGTGCCAGCACTTCACTCGTTACAGATACGCAGTATTTT
clone_size: .; d_call: .; v_call: TRBV27; j_call: TRBJ2-7; cdr3_aa: CASSFAKGDISYEQYF; cdr3_nt: TGTGCCAGCAGTTTCGCAAAGGGGGATATCTCCTACGAGCAGTACTTC
clone_size: .; d_call: .; v_call: TRBV6-2/TRBV6-3; j_call: TRBJ1-2; cdr3_aa: CASSPTANYGYTF; cdr3_nt: TGTGCCAGCAGCCCAACAGCTAACTATGGCTACACCTTC
clone_size: .; d_call: .; v_call: TRBV5-5; j_call: TRBJ2-3; cdr3_aa: CASSLMLAADTQYF; cdr3_nt: TGTGCCAGCAGCTTGATGTTAGCTGCAGATACGCAGTATTTT
clone_size: .; d_call: .; v_call: TRBV14; j_call: TRBJ1-1; cdr3_aa: CASSPNWNTEAFF; cdr3_nt: TGTGCCAGCAGCCCCAACTGGAACACTGAAGCTTTCTTT